This TCR beta chain was sequenced during a study of T cell responses to AZD1222 COVID-19 vaccine. The CDR3 runs 12 residues. Germline V gene sequence: CDR1 SGHTA, CDR2 FQGNSA. The V end lost 1 base, the J end lost 7 bases, and 7 bases lay between the germline ends. The table came from immunoSEQ multiplex PCR; TCRdb's copy has only in-frame clones and leaves some out. Seen here are 200,000 or so clones, about 92% observed once, and the top ten hold under 11%. Study-wide points: Mostly white British, mostly female donors; authors suggested clonal diversity may be underestimated. Among spike-specific TCRs, nearly half reportedly target unmutated variant regions.

To note about this clone: Its target is not known.

The V gene is TRBV7-2, the J gene TRBJ1-1; maybe TRBD1 (5 bases). The receptor was derived from an adult in good health. The input for sequencing was peripheral blood, taken on day 0 of AZD1222 vaccination. The CDR3 loop is CASSLGGSEAFF. The DNA of the CDR3 is TGTGCCAGCAGCTTAGGGGGCAGTGAAGCTTTCTTT. Together with reference TRBV7-2 and TRBJ1-1, the CDR3 gives the full variable domain: GAGVSQSPSNKVTEKGKDVELRCDPISGHTALYWYRQSLGQGLEFLIYFQGNSAPDKSGLPSDRFSAERTGGSVSTLTIQRTQQEDSAVYLCASSLGGSEAFFGQGTRLTVV.